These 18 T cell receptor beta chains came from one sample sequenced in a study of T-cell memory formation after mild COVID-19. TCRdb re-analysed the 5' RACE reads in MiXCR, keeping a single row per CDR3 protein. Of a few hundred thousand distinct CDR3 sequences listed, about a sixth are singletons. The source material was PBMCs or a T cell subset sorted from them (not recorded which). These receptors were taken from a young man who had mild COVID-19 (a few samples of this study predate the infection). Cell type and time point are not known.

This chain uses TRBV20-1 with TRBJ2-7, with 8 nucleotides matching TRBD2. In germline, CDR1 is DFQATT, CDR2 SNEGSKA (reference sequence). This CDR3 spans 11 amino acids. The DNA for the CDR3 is TGCAGTGCGTCCGGGACTAGAGGGGGTCCCGTC. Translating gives CSASGTRGGPV.

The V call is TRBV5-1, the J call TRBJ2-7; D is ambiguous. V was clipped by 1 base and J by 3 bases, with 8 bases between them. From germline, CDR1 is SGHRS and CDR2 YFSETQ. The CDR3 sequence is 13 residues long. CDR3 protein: CASSLNEGYEQYF. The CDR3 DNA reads TGCGCCAGCAGCTTGAACGAAGGCTACGAGCAGTACTTC.

The CDR3 here is CASSLRDRDVAPLHF. As DNA, the CDR3 is TGTGCCAGCAGTTTAAGAGACAGGGACGTTGCACCCCTCCACTTT. The chain links TRBV12-3 or TRBV12-4 to TRBJ1-6; TRBD1 aligns across 7 bases. Unmatched junction bases numbered 9, after V lost 2 bases and J lost 11 bases. The CDR3 loop spans 15 amino acids.

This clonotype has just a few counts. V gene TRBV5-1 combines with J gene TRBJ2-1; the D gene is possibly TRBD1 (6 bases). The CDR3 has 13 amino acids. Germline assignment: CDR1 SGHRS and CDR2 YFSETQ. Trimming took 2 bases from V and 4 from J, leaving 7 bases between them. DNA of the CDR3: TGCGCCAGCAGCTTACAGGGTTACAATGAGCAGTTCTTC. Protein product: CASSLQGYNEQFF.

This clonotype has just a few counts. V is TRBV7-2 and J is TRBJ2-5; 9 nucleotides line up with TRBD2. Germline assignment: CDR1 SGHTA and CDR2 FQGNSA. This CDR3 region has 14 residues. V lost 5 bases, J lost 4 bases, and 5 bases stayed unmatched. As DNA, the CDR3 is TGTGCCAGCAGCGTCAGCGGGGGGCTAGAGACCCAGTACTTC. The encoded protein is CASSVSGGLETQYF.

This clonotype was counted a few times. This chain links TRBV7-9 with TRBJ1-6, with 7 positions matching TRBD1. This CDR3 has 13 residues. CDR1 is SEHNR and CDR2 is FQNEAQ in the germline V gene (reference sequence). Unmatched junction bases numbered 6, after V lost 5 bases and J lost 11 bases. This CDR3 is CASSRGQLTPLHF. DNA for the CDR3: TGTGCCAGCAGCAGGGGACAGTTAACACCCCTCCACTTT.

The CDR3 DNA follows: TGTGCCAGCAGTTATAGGAGGGGCCCGGGGGGCACTGAAGCTTTCTTT. It is translated as CASSYRRGPGGTEAFF. This chain uses TRBV6-5 with TRBJ1-1; possibly TRBD1 for D (5 bases). The CDR3 length is 16 residues. Trimming removed 3 bases from V and 4 bases from J, with 18 bases in between. Germline lookup yields CDR1 MNHEY and CDR2 SVGAGI.

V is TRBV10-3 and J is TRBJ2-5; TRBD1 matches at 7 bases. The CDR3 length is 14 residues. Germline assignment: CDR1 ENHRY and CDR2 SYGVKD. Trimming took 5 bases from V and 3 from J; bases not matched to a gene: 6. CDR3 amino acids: CAISSTGTEETQYF. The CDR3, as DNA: TGTGCCATCAGTTCAACCGGGACAGAAGAGACCCAGTACTTC.

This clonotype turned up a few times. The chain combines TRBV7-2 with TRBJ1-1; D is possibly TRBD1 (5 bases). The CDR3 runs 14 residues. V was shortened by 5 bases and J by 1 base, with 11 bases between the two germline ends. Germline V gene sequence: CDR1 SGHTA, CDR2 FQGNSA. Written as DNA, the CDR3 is TGTGCCAGCAGCCCCAACCAGGGGAACACTGAAGCTTTCTTT. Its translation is CASSPNQGNTEAFF.

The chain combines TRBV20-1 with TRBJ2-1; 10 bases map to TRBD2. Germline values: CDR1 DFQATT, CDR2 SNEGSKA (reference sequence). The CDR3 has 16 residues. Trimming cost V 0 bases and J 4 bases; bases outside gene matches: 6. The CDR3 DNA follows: TGCAGTGCTAGAGATCTAGCGGGGGCGTTATACAATGAGCAGTTCTTC. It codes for CSARDLAGALYNEQFF.

CDR3 nucleotide sequence: TGCGCCAGCAGCTTGGCAGGAAGTATTGAGCAGTTCTTC. Its translation is CASSLAGSIEQFF. The chain joins TRBV5-1 to TRBJ2-1; the D is unclear. The V gene's germline CDR1 is SGHRS and CDR2 YFSETQ. V lost 0 bases, J lost 9 bases, and 10 bases lay in between. CDR3 size: 13 residues. Full variable domain (remainder filled in from reference TRBV5-1 and TRBJ2-1): KAGVTQTPRYLIKTRGQQVTLSCSPISGHRSVSWYQQTPGQGLQFLFEYFSETQRNKGNFPGRFSGRQFSNSRSEMNVSTLELGDSALYLCASSLAGSIEQFFGPGTRLTVL.

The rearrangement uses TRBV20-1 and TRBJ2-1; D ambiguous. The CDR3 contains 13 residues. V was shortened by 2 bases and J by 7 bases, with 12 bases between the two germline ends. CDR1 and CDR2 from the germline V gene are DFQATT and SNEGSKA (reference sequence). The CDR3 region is CSARRSLGNEQFF. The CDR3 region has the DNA TGCAGTGCTAGACGGAGCTTGGGTAATGAGCAGTTCTTC.

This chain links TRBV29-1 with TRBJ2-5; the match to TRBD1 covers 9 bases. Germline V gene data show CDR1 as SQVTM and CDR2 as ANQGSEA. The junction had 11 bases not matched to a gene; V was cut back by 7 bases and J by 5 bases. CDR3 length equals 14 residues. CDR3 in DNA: TGCAGCGCACCCGGACAGGGGTACGTGGAGACCCAGTACTTC. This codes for CSAPGQGYVETQYF. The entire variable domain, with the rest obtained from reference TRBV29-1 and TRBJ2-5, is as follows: SAVISQKPSRDICQRGTSLTIQCQVDSQVTMMFWYRQQPGQSLTLIATANQGSEATYESGFVIDKFPISRPNLTFSTLTVSNMSPEDSSIYLCSAPGQGYVETQYFGPGTRLLVL.

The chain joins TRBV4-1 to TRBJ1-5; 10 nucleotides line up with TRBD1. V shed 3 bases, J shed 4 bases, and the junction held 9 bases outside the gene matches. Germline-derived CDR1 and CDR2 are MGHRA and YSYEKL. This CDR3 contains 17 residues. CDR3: CASSQLPGQGFNQPQHF. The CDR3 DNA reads TGCGCCAGCAGCCAGTTACCGGGACAGGGGTTTAATCAGCCCCAGCATTTT.

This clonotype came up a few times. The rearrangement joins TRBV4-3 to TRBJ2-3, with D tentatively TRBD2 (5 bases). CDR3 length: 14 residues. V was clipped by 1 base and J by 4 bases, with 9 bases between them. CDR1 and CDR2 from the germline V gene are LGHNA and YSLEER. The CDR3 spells CASSQGRTADTQYF. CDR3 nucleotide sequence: TGCGCCAGCAGCCAAGGGAGGACCGCAGATACGCAGTATTTT.

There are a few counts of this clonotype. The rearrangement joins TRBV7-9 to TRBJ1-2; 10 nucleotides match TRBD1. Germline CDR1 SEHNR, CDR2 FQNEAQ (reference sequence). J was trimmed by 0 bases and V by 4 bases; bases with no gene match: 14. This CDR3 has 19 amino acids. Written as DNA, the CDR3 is TGTGCCAGCAGCTCGACCGGGACAGGGGCCCAATTAGCTAACTATGGCTACACCTTC. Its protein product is CASSSTGTGAQLANYGYTF.

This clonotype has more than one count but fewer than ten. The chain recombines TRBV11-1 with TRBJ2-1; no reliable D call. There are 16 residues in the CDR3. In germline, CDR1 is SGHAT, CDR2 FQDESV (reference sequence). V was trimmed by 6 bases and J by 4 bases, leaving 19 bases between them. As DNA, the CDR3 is TGTGCCAGCAGTGGGGAACCGCTTGCTTGGTACAATGAGCAGTTCTTC. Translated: CASSGEPLAWYNEQFF.

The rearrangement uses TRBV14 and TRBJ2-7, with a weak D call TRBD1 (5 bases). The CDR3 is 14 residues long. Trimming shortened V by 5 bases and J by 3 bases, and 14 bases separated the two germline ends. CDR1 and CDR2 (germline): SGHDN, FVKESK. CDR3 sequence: CASSRGPGLYEQYF. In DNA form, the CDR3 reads TGTGCCAGCAGCAGGGGTCCGGGCCTCTACGAGCAGTACTTC.